The clone carrying this T cell receptor beta chain was seen more than once but under ten times. The data originate from a study of blood T cells in healthy people across ages. This CDR3 region has 13 residues. The V gene lost 9 bases and the J gene lost 7 bases, with 19 bases spanning the gap. CDR1 is SEHNR and CDR2 is FQNEAQ in the germline V gene (reference sequence). PCR was performed a second time for about 7 to 11 cycles using a sample-barcoded 5' primer and a J-beta primer mix. TCRdb re-analysed the 5' RACE reads in MiXCR, keeping a single row per CDR3 protein. The sample holds around 1,600,000 distinct CDR3 sequences, approximately 43% seen once.

Sequenced input: blood. This chain joins TRBV7-9 and TRBJ2-7; no firm D call. The sequence came from a woman between 18 and 30 years old in good health. In DNA form, the CDR3 reads TGTGCCAGAGACCCATTCGACGTCTGGGAGCAGTACTTC. It yields the protein CARDPFDVWEQYF.